The present T cell receptor beta chain was sequenced within a study of blood T cell repertoires in COVID-19. Across the whole study: Samples taken during acute and convalescent COVID-19 were collected in the United States, Italy and Spain.

Comments on this clone: Other DNA variants within this sample encode the same CDR3.

In the authors' workflow: Amplifying reference gene primers gave estimates of nucleated cell counts. Sequencing used immunoSEQ multiplex PCR; TCRdb keeps in-frame clones, though not all of them. V and J calls plus clone size are reproduced from that table; the DNA served to infer D and trimming. Found here are about 330,000 clones, around 88% of them singletons; the top ten hold around 1.5%. V lost 5 bases, J lost 1 base, and 8 bases lay in between. The CDR3 runs to 13 residues. The germline V gene has CDR1 SGHTA and CDR2 FQGTGA. The rearrangement uses TRBV7-3 and TRBJ1-1; tentatively, D is TRBD1 (5 bases). The TCR was taken from a woman aged 50 to 60 with acute or convalescent COVID-19. Sequencing was carried out using peripheral blood. CDR3 in amino acids: CASSLDRNTEAFF. CDR3 nucleotide sequence: TGTGCCAGCAGCCTAGACAGGAACACTGAAGCTTTCTTT. The full variable domain, its missing parts supplied by reference TRBV7-3 and TRBJ1-1, is GAGVSQTPSNKVTEKGKYVELRCDPISGHTALYWYRQSLGQGPEFLIYFQGTGAADDSGLPNDRFFAVRPEGSVSTLKIQRTERGDSAVYLCASSLDRNTEAFFGQGTRLTVV.